The next 26 T cell receptor beta chains were all read from a single sample in a study of cytomegalovirus exposure and HLA in healthy donors. Primers: 60 Vbeta forward and 13 Jbeta reverse. Profiled with immunoSEQ multiplex PCR; TCRdb holds only in-frame clones, not every one. The table records 90,000 or so clones, about 80% of them present only once. Sample: PBMCs. These receptors were taken from a woman in her forties or fifties in good health and CMV-seropositive.

The rearrangement joins TRBV10-3 to TRBJ2-3; weak D call: TRBD1 (6 bases). V dropped 7 bases and J dropped 2 bases, with 10 bases sitting between them. The germline V gene encodes CDR1 ENHRY and CDR2 SYGVKD. The CDR3 length is 13 residues. The CDR3 region is CAINRDPTDTQYF. The CDR3 bases are TGTGCCATCAACAGGGACCCCACAGATACGCAGTATTTT.

In regard to this clone: Other DNA sequences in this sample translate to the same CDR3. The rearrangement joins TRBV18 to TRBJ1-2; D perhaps matches TRBD1 (5 bases). The CDR3 spans 16 residues. CDR1 and CDR2 from the germline V gene are KGHSH and LQKENI. Trimming took off 2 bases at V and 4 bases at J, with 17 bases between the two ends. The CDR3 region is CASSPTAGKFPYGYTF. Here the CDR3 DNA reads TGTGCCAGCTCACCAACGGCAGGGAAGTTTCCCTATGGCTACACCTTC.

This chain uses TRBV20-1 with TRBJ1-1, with TRBD1 matching 8 bases. The CDR3 length is 11 residues. Germline V gene data show CDR1 as DFQATT and CDR2 as SNEGSKA (reference sequence). CDR3 DNA: TGCAGCCAGGGGGCGGAAACTGAAGCTTTCTTT. Translating it yields CSQGAETEAFF.

This chain uses TRBV11-2 with TRBJ2-5; TRBD1 matches at 12 bases. This CDR3 has 16 residues. The J segment lost 1 base and the V segment lost 5 bases, leaving 5 bases of the junction unmatched. Germline CDR1 reads SGHAT; CDR2 reads FQNNGV. CDR3 sequence: CASSPGTGGTQETQYF. CDR3 DNA: TGTGCCAGCAGCCCGGGGACAGGGGGCACCCAAGAGACCCAGTACTTC.

This clone was picked up one time. This rearrangement joins TRBV6-1 to TRBJ1-5, with 7 nucleotides matching TRBD1. Germline V CDR1 and CDR2: MNHNS, SASEGT. CDR3 size: 13 residues. The V segment lost 3 bases and the J segment 6 bases; nucleotides outside the gene matches: 2. The CDR3 loop is CASSDSGGQPQHF. The DNA for the CDR3 is TGTGCCAGCAGTGATTCAGGGGGTCAGCCCCAGCATTTT.

This clone came up once. The chain carries TRBV7-9 and TRBJ2-5; 9 bases match TRBD1. The CDR3 sequence is 16 residues long. The ends lost 5 bases at V and 5 bases at J; junction bases unmatched: 12. Germline V gives CDR1 SEHNR, CDR2 FQNEAQ (reference sequence). CDR3 protein: CASSRPGTGSGETQYF. CDR3 in DNA: TGTGCCAGCAGCCGACCCGGGACAGGGTCCGGGGAGACCCAGTACTTC.

The chain recombines TRBV5-4 with TRBJ2-3, with 7 bases fitting TRBD2. Looked up from germline, CDR1 is SGHNT and CDR2 is YYREEE (reference sequence). With V trimmed by 5 bases and J by 1 base, 7 bases remained unmatched. The CDR3 is made up of 15 amino acids. CDR3 DNA sequence: TGTGCCAGCAGAGATACGGGAGGACGCACAGATACGCAGTATTTT. It specifies CASRDTGGRTDTQYF.

The V and J genes are TRBV7-9 and TRBJ2-3; TRBD1 matches at 9 bases. In germline, CDR1 is SEHNR, CDR2 FQNEAQ (reference sequence). The CDR3 has 14 residues. The V and J ends lost 3 bases and 10 bases, in that order; junction bases with no gene match: 8. CDR3 residues: CASSFTGGGGAQYF. CDR3 DNA: TGTGCCAGCAGCTTCACAGGGGGCGGGGGTGCGCAGTATTTT.

This clone came up a few times. One end of the junction is discordant with germline, which a read error may explain. This rearrangement joins TRBV7-7 to TRBJ2-3, with D unclear. In germline, CDR1 is SSHAT, CDR2 FNYEAQ (reference sequence). The CDR3 consists of 14 residues. Written as DNA, the CDR3 is TGTGCTAGCAGCTTAGGTCAGGGCACAGATACGCAGTATTTT. This translates into CASSLGQGTDTQYF.

Notes on this clone: An end of the junction differs from the germline gene, which may be a read error. The J gene is TRBJ1-2, the V gene TRBV7-9; 7 nucleotides align to TRBD1. The CDR3 covers 16 residues. Germline V gene lookup returns CDR1 SEHNR and CDR2 FQNEAQ (reference sequence). The CDR3 protein is CSSSSSGAGGNYGYTF. CDR3 DNA: TGTTCCAGCAGCAGCTCCGGGGCAGGGGGAAACTATGGCTACACCTTC.

The chain carries TRBV29-1 and TRBJ2-3, with 9 bases identical to TRBD2. Germline V gene lookup returns CDR1 SQVTM and CDR2 ANQGSEA. V shed 3 bases, J shed 2 bases, and the junction held 3 bases outside the gene matches. The CDR3 runs 14 residues. DNA for the CDR3: TGCAGCGTTGAGACTAGCGGCTTCACAGATACGCAGTATTTT. Translating gives CSVETSGFTDTQYF.

This chain uses TRBV6-6 with TRBJ1-1, with D possibly TRBD1 on 6 matching bases. The CDR3 runs to 14 residues. Germline assignment: CDR1 MNHNY and CDR2 SVGAGI (reference sequence). V shed 5 bases and J shed 1 base, with 11 bases lying between them. CDR3 sequence reads: CASSQQGRNTEAFF. In DNA form, the CDR3 reads TGTGCCAGCAGTCAACAGGGTAGGAACACTGAAGCTTTCTTT.

CDR3 DNA: TGTGCCAGCAGCGTTTCAAGGGCGGGTGGCTACACCTTC. Amino acid sequence: CASSVSRAGGYTF. The rearrangement links TRBV9 to TRBJ1-2; no clear D. This CDR3 comprises 13 residues. Trimming took 2 bases from V and 7 from J, leaving 12 bases between them. Germline V gene lookup returns CDR1 SGDLS and CDR2 YYNGEE.

The genes are TRBV7-8 and TRBJ1-5; TRBD1 is a possible D gene (6 bases). Between the trimmed V and J ends, which lost 5 bases and 2 bases, there was a span of 16 bases. CDR1 and CDR2 (germline): SGHVS, FQNEAQ. The length of the CDR3 is 16 residues. CDR3 nucleotides: TGTGCCAGCAGCCCTGCCATTGGGGGCCGCAATCAGCCCCAGCATTTT. Translation: CASSPAIGGRNQPQHF.

The genes are TRBV5-1 and TRBJ1-4; TRBD1 matches at 10 bases. This CDR3 contains 15 residues. With 4 bases clipped from V and 6 bases from J, the junction kept 6 bases outside the gene matches. Germline assignment: CDR1 SGHRS and CDR2 YFSETQ. CDR3 nucleotide sequence: TGCGCCAGCAGCCCGGGGGGACAGGGGTATGAAAAACTGTTTTTT. Translation gives CASSPGGQGYEKLFF.

The V call is TRBV6-5, the J call TRBJ1-2; no clear D gene. The CDR3 extends over 16 amino acids. The germline V gene encodes CDR1 MNHEY and CDR2 SVGAGI. The ends were cut back, 0 bases at V and 4 bases at J, with 15 bases in the middle. The CDR3 DNA reads TGTGCCAGCAGTTACTCGATGGAGGGAAAAATCTATGGCTACACCTTC. Translating gives CASSYSMEGKIYGYTF.

The chain links TRBV4-1 to TRBJ2-1; 7 bases line up with TRBD2. V was clipped by 0 bases and J by 14 bases; unmatched bases: 4. The CDR3 runs to 12 residues. In germline, CDR1 is MGHRA, CDR2 YSYEKL. The CDR3 is CASSQDRTREFF. CDR3 coding DNA: TGCGCCAGCAGCCAAGACAGGACTAGGGAGTTCTTC.

V and J are TRBV19 and TRBJ2-7; TRBD1 aligns across 7 bases. CDR3 size: 14 residues. V was pared by 5 bases and J by 1 base, with 5 bases of the junction left unmatched. Germline CDR1 reads LNHDA; CDR2 reads SQIVND (reference sequence). As DNA, the CDR3 is TGTGCCAGTAGTTCGAGACAGGGTTCCTACGAGCAGTACTTC. This encodes CASSSRQGSYEQYF.

This clone came up once. The chain links TRBV6-5 to TRBJ2-3, with 8 bases aligning to TRBD2. Germline CDR1 and CDR2: MNHEY and SVGAGI. The CDR3 length is 15 residues. V dropped 4 bases and J dropped 4; count of bases not matched to a gene: 7. CDR3: CASSFSGRAADTQYF. The CDR3 region has the DNA TGTGCCAGCAGTTTTTCCGGGAGGGCTGCAGATACGCAGTATTTT.

V usage is TRBV5-5 and J usage is TRBJ2-1; 12 nucleotides agree with TRBD1. Trimming removed 5 bases from V and 4 bases from J; junction bases left unmatched: 10. The CDR3 loop spans 17 amino acids. Germline CDR1 SGHKS, CDR2 YYEKEE (reference sequence). The CDR3 region has the DNA TGTGCCAGCAGGATGAGGTTGGGACAGGGGGCATACAATGAGCAGTTCTTC. Translated, it gives CASRMRLGQGAYNEQFF.

The rearrangement uses TRBV30 and TRBJ2-3; 12 bases match TRBD2. Trimming at V came to 5 bases and at J to 1 base, leaving 4 bases not matched to a gene. The CDR3 consists of 15 residues. The germline gives CDR1 GTSNPN, CDR2 SVGIG (reference sequence). CDR3 nucleotides: TGTGCCTGGGAACGACTAGCGGGAGGCACAGATACGCAGTATTTT. Translating gives CAWERLAGGTDTQYF. The full variable domain, rest sourced from reference TRBV30 and TRBJ2-3, is SQTIHQWPATLVQPVGSPLSLECTVEGTSNPNLYWYRQAAGRGLQLLFYSVGIGQISSEVPQNLSASRPQDRQFILSSKKLLLSDSGFYLCAWERLAGGTDTQYFGPGTRLTVL.

V and J are TRBV30 and TRBJ1-4; no reliable D call. Trimming shortened V by 5 bases and J by 5 bases, and 12 bases separated the two germline ends. The CDR3 consists of 13 residues. CDR1 and CDR2 (germline): GTSNPN, SVGIG (reference sequence). The CDR3 nucleotides read TGTGCCTGGTCTCTATCTCTCAATGAAAAACTGTTTTTT. It codes for CAWSLSLNEKLFF.

V is TRBV18 and J is TRBJ1-2; D ambiguous. In germline, CDR1 is KGHSH, CDR2 LQKENI. This CDR3 comprises 12 residues. Trimming stripped 6 bases from V and 8 bases from J, with 13 bases between. The CDR3 loop reads CASSPQARGYTF. CDR3 in DNA: TGTGCCAGCTCCCCTCAGGCCCGCGGCTACACCTTC.

The rearrangement joins TRBV7-3 to TRBJ2-1, with TRBD2 matching over 8 bases. This CDR3 has 13 residues. Unmatched junction bases numbered 4, after V lost 5 bases and J lost 7 bases. The germline CDR1 and CDR2 sequences are SGHTA and FQGTGA. CDR3 nucleotide sequence: TGTGCCAGCAGCCCGGGCGGGAGGAATGAGCAGTTCTTC. The encoded protein is CASSPGGRNEQFF.

The sample holds one count of this clone. CDR3 loop: CASTPGGQVSEAFF. DNA of the CDR3: TGCGCCAGCACCCCGGGGGGGCAAGTCTCTGAAGCTTTCTTT. The chain carries TRBV5-1 and TRBJ1-1, with D tentatively TRBD1 (6 bases). CDR1 is SGHRS and CDR2 is YFSETQ in the germline V gene. With 6 bases removed from V and 6 bases from J, the gap between germline ends came to 18 bases. CDR3 length: 14 residues.

V usage is TRBV15 and J usage is TRBJ2-1, with 14 nucleotides matching TRBD2. V was pared by 2 bases and J by 2 bases, with 5 bases of the junction left unmatched. CDR3 length: 18 residues. Per the germline V gene, CDR1 is LNHNV and CDR2 is YYDKDF (reference sequence). CDR3 amino acids: CATSRSGTSGGTYNEQFF. The CDR3 nucleotides read TGTGCCACCAGCAGATCAGGGACTAGCGGGGGAACCTACAATGAGCAGTTCTTC.